The 15 T cell receptor beta chains given below trace back to one sample, sequenced in a study of blood T cell repertoires in COVID-19. Profiling relied on immunoSEQ multiplex PCR, and the TCRdb table lists in-frame clones only, not all of them. The sample has some 22,000 clones, roughly 94% seen once. The sequencing sample was made of peripheral blood. The origin of the receptors is a woman in her forties or fifties with active COVID-19.

The gene calls are TRBV5-1 and TRBJ2-5; D perhaps matches TRBD2 (5 bases). V was shortened by 2 bases and J by 5 bases, with 22 bases between the two germline ends. Germline CDR1 and CDR2: SGHRS and YFSETQ. The length of the CDR3 is 17 residues. The CDR3 here is CASSFAPLPSTLETQYF. DNA of the CDR3: TGCGCCAGCAGCTTCGCACCTCTGCCTAGCACCCTGGAGACCCAGTACTTC. Filled out from reference TRBV5-1 and TRBJ2-5, the complete variable domain reads KAGVTQTPRYLIKTRGQQVTLSCSPISGHRSVSWYQQTPGQGLQFLFEYFSETQRNKGNFPGRFSGRQFSNSRSEMNVSTLELGDSALYLCASSFAPLPSTLETQYFGPGTRLLVL.

This chain uses TRBV11-2 with TRBJ2-1; 12 nucleotides match TRBD2. Germline V gene sequence: CDR1 SGHAT, CDR2 FQNNGV. The CDR3 contains 16 residues. The V gene end was trimmed by 5 bases and the J gene end by 2 bases; junction bases not matched to a gene: 4. The CDR3 sequence: CASSRLAGVTYNEQFF. The CDR3 bases are TGTGCCAGCAGCAGACTAGCGGGAGTCACCTACAATGAGCAGTTCTTC.

CDR3 amino acids: CASSILQDPNYGYTF. In DNA, the CDR3 is TGTGCCAGTAGTATATTACAGGATCCTAACTATGGCTACACCTTC. The V call is TRBV19, the J call TRBJ1-2, with D perhaps matching TRBD1 (5 bases). Germline CDR1 LNHDA, CDR2 SQIVND (reference sequence). This CDR3 region has 15 residues. The ends were cut back, 2 bases at V and 0 bases at J, with 10 bases in the middle.

This clone was counted once. The J gene is TRBJ2-1, the V gene TRBV2; 11 positions agree with TRBD2. The CDR3 spans 14 residues. The J segment lost 7 bases and the V segment lost 1 base, leaving 0 bases of the junction unmatched. Germline values: CDR1 SNHLY, CDR2 FYNNEI. CDR3 bases: TGTGCCAGCAGTGAAGGACTAGCGGGAAATGAGCAGTTCTTC. It is translated as CASSEGLAGNEQFF.

V is TRBV28 and J is TRBJ1-2, with D uncertain. Trimming cost V 5 bases and J 5 bases, with 9 bases left between them. Germline assignment: CDR1 MDHEN and CDR2 SYDVKM. There are 12 residues in the CDR3. The CDR3 reads CASSNQRYGYTF. The CDR3 DNA follows: TGTGCCAGCAGTAACCAGAGGTATGGCTACACCTTC.

The chain joins TRBV6-5 to TRBJ1-2, with a tentative D call TRBD1 (5 bases). Germline loops: CDR1 MNHEY, CDR2 SVGAGI. Trimming shortened V by 6 bases and J by 2 bases, and 16 bases separated the two germline ends. The CDR3 contains 15 residues. DNA of the CDR3: TGTGCCAGCAGATGGGGGGGATTCGGCAACTATGGCTACACCTTC. Translation: CASRWGGFGNYGYTF.

The V gene is TRBV7-9, the J gene TRBJ2-5, with 7 bases aligning to TRBD2. The CDR3 loop spans 16 amino acids. The J segment lost 4 bases and the V segment lost 7 bases, leaving 15 bases of the junction unmatched. Germline V gives CDR1 SEHNR, CDR2 FQNEAQ (reference sequence). CDR3 region: CASNERLALTSETQYF. The DNA of the CDR3 is TGTGCCAGCAACGAACGACTAGCCCTCACCTCAGAGACCCAGTACTTC. Supplemented by reference TRBV7-9 and TRBJ2-5, the full variable domain reads DTGVSQNPRHKITKRGQNVTFRCDPISEHNRLYWYRQTLGQGPEFLTYFQNEAQLEKSRLLSDRFSAERPKGSFSTLEIQRTEQGDSAMYLCASNERLALTSETQYFGPGTRLLVL.

V and J are TRBV2 and TRBJ2-5; a possible D gene is TRBD1 (5 bases). The CDR3 runs 16 residues. The germline V gene has CDR1 SNHLY and CDR2 FYNNEI. V was clipped by 6 bases and J by 3 bases, with 20 bases between them. CDR3 coding DNA: TGTGCCAGCAGCGAATTAACAGGCCAATATGAAGAGACCCAGTACTTC. This encodes CASSELTGQYEETQYF.

The sample holds one count of this clone. At one end, the junction sequence differs from germline, possibly due to a read error. This sequence joins TRBV6-5 and TRBJ1-3; possibly TRBD1 for D (6 bases). Germline CDR1 MNHEY, CDR2 SVGAGI. The CDR3 length is 15 residues. CDR3 residues: CATSRDTNSGNTIYF. For the CDR3, the DNA is TGTGCCACCAGTCGGGACACCAATTCTGGAAACACCATATATTTT.

This clone showed up just once. This chain connects TRBV9 to TRBJ1-2; maybe TRBD1 (5 bases). Germline assignment: CDR1 SGDLS and CDR2 YYNGEE. The CDR3 is made up of 13 amino acids. V lost 2 bases to trimming and J lost 4 bases, with 9 bases between them. For the CDR3, the DNA is TGTGCCAGCAGCGTGGGGGGAGGCTATGGCTACACCTTC. This sequence encodes CASSVGGGYGYTF.

The rearrangement links TRBV27 to TRBJ2-5; D is unresolved. The CDR3 runs 14 residues. CDR1 is MNHEY, CDR2 SMNVEV, per germline (reference sequence). V lost 0 bases to trimming and J lost 2 bases, with 7 bases between them. CDR3 sequence (DNA): TGTGCCAGCAGTTTATCACATCAACAAGAGACCCAGTACTTC. Its translation: CASSLSHQQETQYF.

DNA for the CDR3: TGTGCCAGCAGCTTGAGCGCCCACGGAGATCAGCCCCAGCATTTT. Translated: CASSLSAHGDQPQHF. The chain uses TRBV5-8 and TRBJ1-5; D is undetermined. Germline CDR1 and CDR2: SGHTS and YDEGEE. Trimming took 1 base from V and 5 from J, leaving 13 bases between them. The CDR3 runs to 15 residues.

In nucleotides, the CDR3 is TGCGCCAGCAGCCACGCGGGTCGGCCCGAAGAGACCCAGTACTTC. Protein: CASSHAGRPEETQYF. The chain employs TRBV5-1 and TRBJ2-5; D possibly corresponds to TRBD2 (5 bases). CDR3 size: 15 residues. Deletions cut 4 bases from V and 3 bases from J, with 16 bases between. The germline V gene encodes CDR1 SGHRS and CDR2 YFSETQ.

V gene TRBV24-1 combines with J gene TRBJ2-5, with a possible D match to TRBD1 (5 bases). The length of the CDR3 is 18 residues. Germline V gene data show CDR1 as KGHDR and CDR2 as SFDVKD. The ends were cut back, 4 bases at V and 2 bases at J, with 22 bases in the middle. The CDR3 nucleotides are TGTGCCACCAGTGACCTATACCAGGGCCAGAAGGGACAAGAGACCCAGTACTTC. Its translation is CATSDLYQGQKGQETQYF.

V gene TRBV18 combines with J gene TRBJ2-7; 10 bases align to TRBD2. V lost 1 base to trimming and J lost 2 bases; unmatched junction nucleotides: 11. This CDR3 has 18 residues. The V gene's germline CDR1 is KGHSH and CDR2 LQKENI. The CDR3 DNA reads as TGTGCCAGCTCACCACAGTCCATAGCGGGAGGCCGTACCTACGAGCAGTACTTC. Amino acids: CASSPQSIAGGRTYEQYF.